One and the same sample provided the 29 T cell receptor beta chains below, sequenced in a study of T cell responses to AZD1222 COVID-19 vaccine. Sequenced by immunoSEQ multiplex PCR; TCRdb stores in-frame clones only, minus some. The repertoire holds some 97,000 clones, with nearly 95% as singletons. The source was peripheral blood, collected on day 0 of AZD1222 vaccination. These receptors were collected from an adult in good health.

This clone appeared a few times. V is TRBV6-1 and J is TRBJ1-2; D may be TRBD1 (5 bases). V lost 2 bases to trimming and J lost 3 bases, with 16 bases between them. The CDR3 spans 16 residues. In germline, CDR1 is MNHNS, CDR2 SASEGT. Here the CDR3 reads CASSEHYLTGDYGYTF. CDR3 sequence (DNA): TGTGCCAGCAGTGAACATTACCTTACAGGTGACTATGGCTACACCTTC.

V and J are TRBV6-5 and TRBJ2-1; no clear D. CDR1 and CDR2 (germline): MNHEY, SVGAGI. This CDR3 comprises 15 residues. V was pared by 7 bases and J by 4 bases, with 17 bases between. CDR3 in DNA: TGTGCCAGCACCCCTGCAGGCCTTAATTACAATGAGCAGTTCTTC. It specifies CASTPAGLNYNEQFF.

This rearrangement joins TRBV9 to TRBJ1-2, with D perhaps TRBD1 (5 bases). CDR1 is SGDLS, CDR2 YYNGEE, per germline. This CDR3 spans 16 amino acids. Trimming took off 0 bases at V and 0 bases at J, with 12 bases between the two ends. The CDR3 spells CASSVGGGDANYGYTF. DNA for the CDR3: TGTGCCAGCAGCGTAGGGGGAGGGGATGCTAACTATGGCTACACCTTC.

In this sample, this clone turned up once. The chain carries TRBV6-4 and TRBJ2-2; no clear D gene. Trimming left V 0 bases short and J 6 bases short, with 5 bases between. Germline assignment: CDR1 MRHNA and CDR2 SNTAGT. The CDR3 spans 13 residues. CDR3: CASSDSGSGELFF. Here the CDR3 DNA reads TGTGCCAGCAGTGACTCGGGTTCCGGGGAGCTGTTTTTT.

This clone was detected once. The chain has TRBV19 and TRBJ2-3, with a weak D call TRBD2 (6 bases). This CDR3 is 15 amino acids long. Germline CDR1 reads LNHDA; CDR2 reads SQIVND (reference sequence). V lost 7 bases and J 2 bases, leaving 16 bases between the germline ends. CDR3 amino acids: CASKTLADFTDTQYF. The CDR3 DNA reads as TGTGCCAGTAAGACACTAGCAGACTTCACAGATACGCAGTATTTT.

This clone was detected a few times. CDR3 amino acids: CASTAGGIFYEQYF. The CDR3 nucleotides read TGTGCCAGCACTGCCGGGGGGATATTCTACGAGCAGTACTTC. The gene calls are TRBV11-2 and TRBJ2-7, with 7 bases matching TRBD2. This CDR3 contains 14 residues. J was trimmed by 3 bases and V by 7 bases; bases with no gene match: 9. From germline, CDR1 is SGHAT and CDR2 FQNNGV.

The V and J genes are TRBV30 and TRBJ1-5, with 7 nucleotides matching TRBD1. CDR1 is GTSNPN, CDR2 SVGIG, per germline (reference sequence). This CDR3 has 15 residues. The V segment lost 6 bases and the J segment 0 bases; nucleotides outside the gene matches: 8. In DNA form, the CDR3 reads TGTGCCTGTCGACAGGGAGGTTATAGCAATCAGCCCCAGCATTTT. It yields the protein CACRQGGYSNQPQHF.

CDR3 region: CASSLETGTRLEETQYF. The CDR3 DNA reads TGTGCCAGCAGCTTGGAGACCGGGACTCGGCTCGAAGAGACCCAGTACTTC. This rearrangement joins TRBV5-6 to TRBJ2-5, with TRBD2 as a possible D gene (6 bases). V lost 0 bases and J 3 bases, leaving 18 bases between the germline ends. The CDR3 runs 17 residues. Germline lookup yields CDR1 SGHDT and CDR2 YYEEEE.

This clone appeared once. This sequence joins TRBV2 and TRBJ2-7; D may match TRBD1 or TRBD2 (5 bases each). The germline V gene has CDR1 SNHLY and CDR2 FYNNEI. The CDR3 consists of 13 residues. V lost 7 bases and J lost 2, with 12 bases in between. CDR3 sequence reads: CASKRDRTYEQYF. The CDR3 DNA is TGTGCCAGCAAGAGGGACCGGACCTACGAGCAGTACTTC.

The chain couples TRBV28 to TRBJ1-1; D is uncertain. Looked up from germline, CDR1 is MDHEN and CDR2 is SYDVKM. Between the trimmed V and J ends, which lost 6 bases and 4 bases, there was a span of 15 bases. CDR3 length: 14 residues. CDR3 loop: CASRPPQRVTEAFF. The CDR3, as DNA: TGTGCCAGCAGACCGCCCCAGAGGGTCACTGAAGCTTTCTTT.

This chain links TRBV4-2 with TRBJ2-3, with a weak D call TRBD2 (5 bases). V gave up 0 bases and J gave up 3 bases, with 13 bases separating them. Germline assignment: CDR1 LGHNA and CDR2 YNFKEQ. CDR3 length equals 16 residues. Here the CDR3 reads CASSQDMIASTDTQYF. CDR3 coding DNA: TGTGCCAGCAGCCAAGATATGATAGCGAGTACAGATACGCAGTATTTT.

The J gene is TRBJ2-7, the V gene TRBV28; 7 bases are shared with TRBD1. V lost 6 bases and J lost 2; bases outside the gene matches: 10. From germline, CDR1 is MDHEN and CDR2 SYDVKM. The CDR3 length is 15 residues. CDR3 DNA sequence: TGTGCCAGCAGAATACAGGGGATCGTCCCCTACGAGCAGTACTTC. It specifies CASRIQGIVPYEQYF.

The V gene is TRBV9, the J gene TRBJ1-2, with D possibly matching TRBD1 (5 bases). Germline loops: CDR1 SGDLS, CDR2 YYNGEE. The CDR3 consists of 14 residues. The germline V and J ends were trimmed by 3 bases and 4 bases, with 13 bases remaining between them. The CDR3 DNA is TGTGCCAGCAGCGCTGACGGGACTGCCTATGGCTACACCTTC. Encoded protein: CASSADGTAYGYTF. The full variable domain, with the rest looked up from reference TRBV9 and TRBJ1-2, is DSGVTQTPKHLITATGQRVTLRCSPRSGDLSVYWYQQSLDQGLQFLIQYYNGEERAKGNILERFSAQQFPDLHSELNLSSLELGDSALYFCASSADGTAYGYTFGSGTRLTVV.

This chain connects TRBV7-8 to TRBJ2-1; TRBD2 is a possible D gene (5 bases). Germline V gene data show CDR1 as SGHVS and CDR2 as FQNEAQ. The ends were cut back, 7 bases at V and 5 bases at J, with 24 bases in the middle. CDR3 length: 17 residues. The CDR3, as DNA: TGTGCCAGCACGAAAGGTCCCGGCGCGGGCCAAAACAATGAGCAGTTCTTC. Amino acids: CASTKGPGAGQNNEQFF.

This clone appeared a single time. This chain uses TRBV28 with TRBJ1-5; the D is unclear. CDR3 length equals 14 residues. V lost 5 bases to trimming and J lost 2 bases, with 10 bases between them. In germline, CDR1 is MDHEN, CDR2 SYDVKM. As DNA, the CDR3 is TGTGCCAGCAGTCGACTCCGAGGCAATCAGCCCCAGCATTTT. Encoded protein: CASSRLRGNQPQHF.

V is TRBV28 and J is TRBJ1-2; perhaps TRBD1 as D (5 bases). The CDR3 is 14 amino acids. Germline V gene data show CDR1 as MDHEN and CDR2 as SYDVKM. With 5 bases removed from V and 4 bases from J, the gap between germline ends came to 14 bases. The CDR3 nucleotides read TGTGCCAGCAGTGACTCGGGGGTCCCCTATGGCTACACCTTC. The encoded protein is CASSDSGVPYGYTF.

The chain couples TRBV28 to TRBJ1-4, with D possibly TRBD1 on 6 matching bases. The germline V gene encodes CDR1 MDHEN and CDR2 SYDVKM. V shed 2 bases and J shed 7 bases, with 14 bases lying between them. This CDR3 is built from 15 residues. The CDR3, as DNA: TGTGCCAGCAGTTTACGGCGGGGGGCGAGTGAAAAACTGTTTTTT. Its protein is CASSLRRGASEKLFF.

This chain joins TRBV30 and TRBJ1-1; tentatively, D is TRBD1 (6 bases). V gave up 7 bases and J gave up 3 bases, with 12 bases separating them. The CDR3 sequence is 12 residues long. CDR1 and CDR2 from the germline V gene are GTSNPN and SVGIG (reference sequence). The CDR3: CASNREYTEAFF. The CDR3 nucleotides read TGTGCCTCGAACAGGGAATACACTGAAGCTTTCTTT.

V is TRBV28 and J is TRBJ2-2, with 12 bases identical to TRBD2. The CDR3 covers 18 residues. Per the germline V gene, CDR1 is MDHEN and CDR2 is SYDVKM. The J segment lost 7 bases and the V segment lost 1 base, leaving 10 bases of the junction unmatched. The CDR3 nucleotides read TGTGCCAGCAGTTTATTAATCCTAGCGGGAGGGCCTCACGGGGAGCTGTTTTTT. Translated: CASSLLILAGGPHGELFF.

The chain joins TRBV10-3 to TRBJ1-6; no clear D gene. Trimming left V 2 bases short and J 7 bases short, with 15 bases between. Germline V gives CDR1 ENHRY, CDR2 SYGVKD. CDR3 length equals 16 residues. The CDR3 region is CAISEPPGYGNSPLHF. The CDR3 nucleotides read TGTGCCATCAGTGAGCCTCCGGGGTATGGCAATTCACCCCTCCACTTT.

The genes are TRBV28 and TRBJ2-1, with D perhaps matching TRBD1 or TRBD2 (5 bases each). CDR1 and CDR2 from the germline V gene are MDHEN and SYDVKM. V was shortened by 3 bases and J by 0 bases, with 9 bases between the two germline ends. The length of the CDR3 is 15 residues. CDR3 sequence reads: CASSLVGTSYNEQFF. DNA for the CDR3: TGTGCCAGCAGTTTGGTGGGGACCTCCTACAATGAGCAGTTCTTC.

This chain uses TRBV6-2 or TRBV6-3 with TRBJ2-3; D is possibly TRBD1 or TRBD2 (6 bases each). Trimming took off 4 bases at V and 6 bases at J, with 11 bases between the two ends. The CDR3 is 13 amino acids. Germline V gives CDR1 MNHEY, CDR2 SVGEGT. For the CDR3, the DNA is TGTGCCAGCAGTTCCCAGGGGAGGGATACGCAGTATTTT. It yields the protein CASSSQGRDTQYF.

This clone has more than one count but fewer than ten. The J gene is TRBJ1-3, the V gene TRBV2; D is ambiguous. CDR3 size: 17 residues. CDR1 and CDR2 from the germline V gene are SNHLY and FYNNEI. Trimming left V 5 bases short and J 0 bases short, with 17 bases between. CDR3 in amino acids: CASSRLHRGNSGNTIYF. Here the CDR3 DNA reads TGTGCCAGCAGTCGCCTGCATCGCGGGAACTCTGGAAACACCATATATTTT.

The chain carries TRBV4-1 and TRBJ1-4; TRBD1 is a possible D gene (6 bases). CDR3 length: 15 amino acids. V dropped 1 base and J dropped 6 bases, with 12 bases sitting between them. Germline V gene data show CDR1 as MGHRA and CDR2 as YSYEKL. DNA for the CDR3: TGCGCCAGCAGCCAAGTGCAGGGGACTTATGAAAAACTGTTTTTT. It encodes CASSQVQGTYEKLFF.

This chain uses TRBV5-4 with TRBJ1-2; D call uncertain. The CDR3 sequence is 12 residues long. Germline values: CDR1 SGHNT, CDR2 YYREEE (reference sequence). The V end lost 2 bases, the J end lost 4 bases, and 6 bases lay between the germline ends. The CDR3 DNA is TGTGCCAGCAGCTTAGAAACCTATGGCTACACCTTC. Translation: CASSLETYGYTF.

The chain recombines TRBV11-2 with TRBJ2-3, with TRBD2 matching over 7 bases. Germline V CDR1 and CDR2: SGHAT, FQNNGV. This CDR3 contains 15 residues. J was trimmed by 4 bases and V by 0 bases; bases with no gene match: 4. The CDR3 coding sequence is TGTGCCAGCAGCTTAGAGCTAGCGGAGTCAGATACGCAGTATTTT. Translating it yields CASSLELAESDTQYF. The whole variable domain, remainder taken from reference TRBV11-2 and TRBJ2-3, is EAGVAQSPRYKIIEKRQSVAFWCNPISGHATLYWYQQILGQGPKLLIQFQNNGVVDDSQLPKDRFSAERLKGVDSTLKIQPAKLEDSAVYLCASSLELAESDTQYFGPGTRLTVL.

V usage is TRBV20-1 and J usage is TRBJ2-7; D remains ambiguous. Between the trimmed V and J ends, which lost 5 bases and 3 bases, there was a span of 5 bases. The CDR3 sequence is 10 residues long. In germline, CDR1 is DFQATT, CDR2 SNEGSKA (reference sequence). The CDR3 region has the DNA TGCAGTGCTGGAATCTACGAGCAGTACTTC. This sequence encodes CSAGIYEQYF.

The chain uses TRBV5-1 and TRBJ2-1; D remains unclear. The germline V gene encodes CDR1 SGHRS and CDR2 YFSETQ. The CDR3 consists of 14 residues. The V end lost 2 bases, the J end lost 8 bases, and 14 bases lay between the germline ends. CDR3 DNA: TGCGCCAGCAGCTTCACGATGGGTTTGGATGAGCAGTTCTTC. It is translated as CASSFTMGLDEQFF.

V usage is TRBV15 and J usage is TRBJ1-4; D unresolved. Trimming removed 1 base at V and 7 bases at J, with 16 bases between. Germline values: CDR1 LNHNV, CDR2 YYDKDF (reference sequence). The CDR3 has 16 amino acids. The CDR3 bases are TGTGCCACCAGCAGAGTCGCCGCAGCAGAGGGTGAAAAACTGTTTTTT. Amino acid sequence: CATSRVAAAEGEKLFF. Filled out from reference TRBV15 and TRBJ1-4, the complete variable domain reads DAMVIQNPRYQVTQFGKPVTLSCSQTLNHNVMYWYQQKSSQAPKLLFHYYDKDFNNEADTPDNFQSRRPNTSFCFLDIRSPGLGDTAMYLCATSRVAAAEGEKLFFGSGTQLSVL.